This entry lists 30 T cell receptor beta chains sequenced from one sample in a study of blood T cells in healthy people across ages. A second PCR, run for about 7 to 11 cycles, used a sample-barcoded 5' primer plus a J-beta primer mix. Each CDR3 protein is one row after TCRdb ran MiXCR on the 5' RACE reads. The sample holds roughly 830,000 distinct CDR3 sequences; around 68% are singletons and the top ten take 28%. What was sequenced was blood. The receptors come from a man aged 25 to 40 in good health.

The chain carries TRBV6-2 or TRBV6-3 and TRBJ2-5; 8 bases are a match to TRBD1. Germline trimming cut 0 bases from V and 2 bases from J; bases unmatched to any gene: 5. The length of the CDR3 is 16 residues. Germline V CDR1 and CDR2: MNHEY, SVGEGT. The CDR3 loop is CASSYSGTGLQETQYF. The CDR3, as DNA: TGTGCCAGCAGTTACTCTGGGACAGGATTACAAGAGACCCAGTACTTC.

V is TRBV5-4 and J is TRBJ2-3; possible D gene TRBD2, 6 bases. Trimming left V 3 bases short and J 2 bases short, with 16 bases between. CDR3 length: 16 residues. Germline loops: CDR1 SGHNT, CDR2 YYREEE (reference sequence). The CDR3 DNA sequence: TGTGCCAGCAGCTCTTTCGCGGGACCCCCCACAGATACGCAGTATTTT. Amino acid sequence: CASSSFAGPPTDTQYF.

The chain carries TRBV4-2 and TRBJ2-4; D not resolved. The closer fit of TRBJ2-7 to the DNA end suggests the J call may be wrong. The CDR3 runs 12 residues. Germline V lookup: CDR1 LGHNA, CDR2 YNFKEQ. The CDR3 nucleotides are TGTGCCAGCAGCCAAGAAATAAACGAGCAGTACTTC. Protein product: CASSQEINEQYF.

V gene TRBV15 combines with J gene TRBJ2-5; 15 nucleotides align to TRBD2. V shed 0 bases and J 9 bases; nucleotides not matched to a gene: 8. Germline values: CDR1 LNHNV, CDR2 YYDKDF (reference sequence). The CDR3 is made up of 17 amino acids. CDR3 residues: CATSRDLGLAGGIPQYF. The DNA for the CDR3 is TGTGCCACCAGCAGAGATCTCGGACTAGCGGGGGGGATTCCCCAGTACTTC.

The CDR3 region has the DNA TGCGCCAGCAGCCAAGTTTACAGGGGGCGAGAGACCCAGTACTTC. Protein sequence: CASSQVYRGRETQYF. The rearrangement links TRBV4-3 to TRBJ2-4, with 9 bases lining up with TRBD1. The DNA end is a closer match to TRBJ2-5, so the J assignment may be wrong. The V gene's germline CDR1 is LGHNA and CDR2 YSLEER. The CDR3 covers 15 residues.

This chain connects TRBV4-1 to TRBJ2-5; tentative D call: TRBD2 (5 bases). Trimming cost V 4 bases and J 5 bases, with 11 bases left between them. This CDR3 spans 13 amino acids. CDR1 and CDR2 from the germline V gene are MGHRA and YSYEKL. CDR3 loop: CASSPQRRETQYF. CDR3 bases: TGCGCCAGCAGCCCCCAGAGGAGGGAGACCCAGTACTTC.

In this sample, this clonotype turned up a few times. The chain is built from TRBV5-1 and TRBJ1-1, with D perhaps matching TRBD1 (6 bases). The CDR3 extends over 15 amino acids. Germline V gene lookup returns CDR1 SGHRS and CDR2 YFSETQ. V gave up 3 bases and J gave up 4 bases, with 16 bases separating them. CDR3 region: CASSSGQRVGTEAFF. The CDR3 DNA sequence: TGCGCCAGCAGCTCGGGACAAAGAGTAGGCACTGAAGCTTTCTTT.

This clonotype was counted a few times. In nucleotides, the CDR3 is TGTGCCAGCAGCTTAGCGGGGACCATTAACTATGGCTACACCTTC. Protein product: CASSLAGTINYGYTF. The chain uses TRBV7-8 and TRBJ1-2; D is possibly TRBD1 (5 bases). Germline CDR1 and CDR2: SGHVS and FQNEAQ. The CDR3 spans 15 residues. V was cut by 0 bases and J by 1 base, with 9 bases left in between.

This rearrangement joins TRBV29-1 to TRBJ1-1; 7 nucleotides line up with TRBD1. There are 13 residues in the CDR3. The junction had 2 bases not matched to a gene; V was cut back by 4 bases and J by 0 bases. Germline V lookup: CDR1 SQVTM, CDR2 ANQGSEA. The CDR3 reads CSVGGTVNTEAFF. As DNA, the CDR3 is TGCAGCGTTGGAGGGACAGTGAACACTGAAGCTTTCTTT.

This chain links TRBV5-1 with TRBJ2-7, with TRBD1 matching over 8 bases. The CDR3 runs 14 residues. The germline gives CDR1 SGHRS, CDR2 YFSETQ. The V segment lost 4 bases and the J segment 2 bases; nucleotides outside the gene matches: 5. In DNA form, the CDR3 reads TGCGCCAGCAGCGTAAAGACAGGGGCCTACGAGCAGTACTTC. It codes for CASSVKTGAYEQYF.

J is TRBJ2-1 and V is TRBV7-9; 11 bases map to TRBD1. In germline, CDR1 is SEHNR, CDR2 FQNEAQ (reference sequence). The CDR3 totals 14 residues. Trimming took 4 bases from V and 5 from J; bases not matched to a gene: 1. The CDR3 region is CASSWDRGDNEQFF. The CDR3, as DNA: TGTGCCAGCAGCTGGGACAGGGGGGACAATGAGCAGTTCTTC.

This clonotype was observed a few times. CDR3 loop: CASSHLQGASGGARPLIQFF. The CDR3 DNA sequence: TGCGCCAGCAGCCACTTGCAGGGGGCTAGCGGGGGGGCCCGTCCCCTAATACAGTTCTTC. The chain has TRBV4-3 and TRBJ2-1, with 12 bases that match TRBD2. Germline assignment: CDR1 LGHNA and CDR2 YSLEER. This CDR3 is built from 20 residues. The J segment lost 13 bases and the V segment lost 3 bases, leaving 25 bases of the junction unmatched.

This rearrangement joins TRBV3-1 to TRBJ2-3; maybe TRBD2 (5 bases). Trimming took off 1 base at V and 5 bases at J, with 10 bases between the two ends. Germline values: CDR1 LGHDT, CDR2 YNNKEL (reference sequence). CDR3 length: 14 residues. CDR3 sequence: CASSQVGLGDTQYF. For the CDR3, the DNA is TGTGCCAGCAGCCAAGTCGGACTCGGAGATACGCAGTATTTT.

This clonotype occurred a few times. The gene calls are TRBV7-2 and TRBJ1-2, with TRBD1 as a possible D gene (5 bases). Germline CDR1 reads SGHTA; CDR2 reads FQGNSA. The CDR3 spans 13 residues. Trimming removed 6 bases at V and 4 bases at J, with 12 bases between. The CDR3 coding sequence is TGTGCCAGCAGTCCTCGACAGTCCTATGGCTACACCTTC. It translates to CASSPRQSYGYTF.

The chain combines TRBV14 with TRBJ1-2; D ambiguous. This CDR3 comprises 14 residues. Looked up from germline, CDR1 is SGHDN and CDR2 is FVKESK. V dropped 0 bases and J dropped 8 bases, with 13 bases sitting between them. The CDR3 protein is CASSQERDLSGYTF. Written as DNA, the CDR3 is TGTGCCAGCAGCCAAGAGAGGGATTTAAGCGGCTACACCTTC. The full variable domain, in which reference TRBV14 and TRBJ1-2 provide the parts outside the CDR3, is EAGVTQFPSHSVIEKGQTVTLRCDPISGHDNLYWYRRVMGKEIKFLLHFVKESKQDESGMPNNRFLAERTGGTYSTLKVQPAELEDSGVYFCASSQERDLSGYTFGSGTRLTVV.

This clonotype was seen only a few times. This chain joins TRBV30 and TRBJ2-4, with D hard to call. Germline assignment: CDR1 GTSNPN and CDR2 SVGIG (reference sequence). The CDR3 sequence is 13 residues long. The V gene lost 2 bases and the J gene lost 2 bases, with 7 bases spanning the gap. The CDR3 DNA is TGTGCCTGGAGTCTCGTCTCCAAAAACATTCAGTACTTC. It codes for CAWSLVSKNIQYF.

Turning to this clonotype: Possible read error: a much larger clone is one base away. The chain combines TRBV2 with TRBJ2-7; unclear D gene. Germline CDR1 SNHLY, CDR2 FYNNEI. CDR3 size: 11 residues. The CDR3: CASSENGEPYF. As DNA, the CDR3 is TGTGCCAGCAGTGAAAACGGCGAGCCGTACTTC.

This clonotype was seen only a few times. This rearrangement joins TRBV28 to TRBJ2-5; D is uncertain. Germline V gene lookup returns CDR1 MDHEN and CDR2 SYDVKM. This CDR3 has 14 residues. V was trimmed by 1 base and J by 2 bases, leaving 8 bases between them. In nucleotides, the CDR3 is TGTGCCAGCAGTTTATATACCCAGCAAGAGACCCAGTACTTC. Translated, it gives CASSLYTQQETQYF.

V gene TRBV28 combines with J gene TRBJ2-1; D is ambiguous. The CDR3 consists of 13 residues. Germline V gives CDR1 MDHEN, CDR2 SYDVKM. The V end was cut by 6 bases, the J end by 0 bases, with 6 bases between. The CDR3 DNA reads TGTGCCAGCAGAGTTAGCTCCTACAATGAGCAGTTCTTC. This translates into CASRVSSYNEQFF.

The chain is built from TRBV11-1 and TRBJ2-1; 12 bases agree with TRBD1. The CDR3 covers 16 residues. The J segment lost 8 bases and the V segment lost 5 bases, leaving 10 bases of the junction unmatched. Germline assignment: CDR1 SGHAT and CDR2 FQDESV (reference sequence). The CDR3 region is CASSLAGQGARYEQFF. CDR3 coding DNA: TGTGCCAGCAGCCTCGCGGGACAGGGGGCTCGGTATGAGCAGTTCTTC.

Only a few counts were recorded for this clonotype. The chain is built from TRBV20-1 and TRBJ2-5, with 7 nucleotides matching TRBD2. J was trimmed by 3 bases and V by 0 bases; bases with no gene match: 1. CDR3 length: 13 amino acids. Per germline, CDR1 DFQATT and CDR2 SNEGSKA (reference sequence). CDR3 loop: CSARDGGEETQYF. The CDR3 coding sequence is TGCAGTGCTAGAGATGGGGGGGAAGAGACCCAGTACTTC.

The V call is TRBV6-2 or TRBV6-3, the J call TRBJ1-1, with unresolved D. There are 14 residues in the CDR3. Per germline, CDR1 MNHEY and CDR2 SVGEGT. The V gene lost 2 bases and the J gene lost 1 base, with 8 bases spanning the gap. The CDR3 DNA reads TGTGCCAGCAGTTACCTTGGTGGGAACACTGAAGCTTTCTTT. Translating it yields CASSYLGGNTEAFF.

Only a few counts were recorded for this clonotype. This rearrangement joins TRBV6-6 to TRBJ1-4; D possibly corresponds to TRBD1 (6 bases). Germline CDR1 reads MNHNY; CDR2 reads SVGAGI (reference sequence). The length of the CDR3 is 13 residues. V lost 8 bases, J lost 5 bases, and 12 bases lay in between. The DNA of the CDR3 is TGTGCCAGCGAAGGGCAGGGGAATGAAAAACTGTTTTTT. Translating gives CASEGQGNEKLFF.

There are a few counts of this clonotype. The CDR3 is CASSEAEGQPQHF. CDR3 DNA: TGTGCCAGCAGTGAAGCGGAGGGGCAGCCCCAGCATTTT. The V gene is TRBV6-1, the J gene TRBJ1-5; the D gene is possibly TRBD1 (5 bases). V dropped 0 bases and J dropped 7 bases, with 7 bases sitting between them. The CDR3 loop spans 13 amino acids. The germline CDR1 and CDR2 sequences are MNHNS and SASEGT.

The chain employs TRBV29-1 and TRBJ1-4, with D unresolved. Looked up from germline, CDR1 is SQVTM and CDR2 is ANQGSEA. The CDR3 spans 12 residues. With 3 bases removed from V and 8 bases from J, the gap between germline ends came to 10 bases. The CDR3 coding sequence is TGCAGCGTTGAGCTTACGGGGGAAAAACTGTTTTTT. Translated: CSVELTGEKLFF.

V and J are TRBV7-3 and TRBJ2-3; 7 nucleotides line up with TRBD2. Germline lookup yields CDR1 SGHTA and CDR2 FQGTGA. The CDR3 has 16 amino acids. Trimming at V came to 1 base and at J to 3 bases, leaving 7 bases not matched to a gene. CDR3 amino acids: CASSLIPSGVTDTQYF. The CDR3 DNA sequence: TGTGCCAGCAGCTTAATCCCCAGCGGGGTAACAGATACGCAGTATTTT.

This chain connects TRBV6-2 or TRBV6-3 to TRBJ2-4, with 7 bases lining up with TRBD1. Germline V gene sequence: CDR1 MNHEY, CDR2 SVGEGT. The CDR3 contains 14 residues. J was trimmed by 7 bases and V by 5 bases; bases with no gene match: 8. The chain's CDR3 is CASSTYRGGNIQYF. CDR3 DNA: TGTGCCAGCAGTACTTACAGGGGTGGGAACATTCAGTACTTC.

This chain connects TRBV6-2 or TRBV6-3 to TRBJ2-3; 9 nucleotides agree with TRBD1. V shed 7 bases and J 5 bases; nucleotides not matched to a gene: 10. Germline CDR1 and CDR2: MNHEY and SVGEGT. This CDR3 has 15 amino acids. CDR3 residues: CASTPGTGYGDTQYF. For the CDR3, the DNA is TGTGCCAGCACCCCCGGGACAGGGTATGGAGATACGCAGTATTTT.

In DNA, the CDR3 is TGTGCCAGCGGCCCAGGGGCACCCAATCAGCCCCAGCATTTT. It is translated as CASGPGAPNQPQHF. The gene calls are TRBV7-2 and TRBJ1-5; perhaps TRBD1 as D (6 bases). This CDR3 is 14 amino acids long. V gave up 8 bases and J gave up 3 bases, with 14 bases separating them. Germline V gives CDR1 SGHTA, CDR2 FQGNSA.

The CDR3, as DNA: TGTGCCAGTAATCCAGGTGGGGCGACCTACGAGCAGTACTTC. It yields the protein CASNPGGATYEQYF. The chain uses TRBV14 and TRBJ2-7; tentatively, D is TRBD1 (5 bases). Trimming took 9 bases from V and 2 from J, leaving 17 bases between them. CDR1 and CDR2 (germline): SGHDN, FVKESK. This CDR3 has 14 residues.